Listed below are T cell receptor beta chains from one sample, sequenced in a study of CD8 T cells in Susac syndrome. TCRdb reprocessed the immunoSEQ multiplex PCR reads with MiXCR, giving one entry per CDR3 protein. The sample records about 140,000 distinct CDR3 sequences, around 95% being singletons. Sequences were obtained from CD4+ T cells from PBMCs. These receptors were obtained from a human donor with multiple sclerosis. Both conserved end residues are part of each CDR3. The order of the fields is J gene, V gene, D gene, CDR3 protein. D genes are given only for firm matches.

j_gene: TRBJ2-5
v_gene: TRBV9
d_gene: TRBD2
CDR3aa: CASSVLTSGQETQYF

j_gene: TRBJ1-2
v_gene: TRBV20-1
d_gene: -
CDR3aa: CQTGEYGYTF

j_gene: TRBJ2-3
v_gene: TRBV7-9
d_gene: TRBD2
CDR3aa: CASRNSGGSTDTQYF

j_gene: TRBJ1-1
v_gene: TRBV7-3
d_gene: -
CDR3aa: CASSPEVARMNTEAFF

j_gene: TRBJ1-1
v_gene: TRBV6-5
d_gene: TRBD1
CDR3aa: CASTRQGKTEAFF

j_gene: TRBJ2-2
v_gene: TRBV20-1
d_gene: -
CDR3aa: CSASRRGANTGELFF

j_gene: TRBJ1-2
v_gene: TRBV12-3/TRBV12-4
d_gene: TRBD1
CDR3aa: CASSFPGGASRGYTF

j_gene: TRBJ2-1
v_gene: TRBV3-1
d_gene: TRBD2
CDR3aa: CASSQSPQTSGRANEQFF

j_gene: TRBJ1-2
v_gene: TRBV20-1
d_gene: TRBD1
CDR3aa: CSARRGDRVHGYTF

j_gene: TRBJ1-6
v_gene: TRBV29-1
d_gene: -
CDR3aa: CSAREGNNSPLHF

j_gene: TRBJ2-5
v_gene: TRBV5-1
d_gene: -
CDR3aa: CASMGRTQETQYF

j_gene: TRBJ1-5
v_gene: TRBV18
d_gene: TRBD1
CDR3aa: CASSPTGQKNQPQHF

j_gene: TRBJ2-7
v_gene: TRBV18
d_gene: -
CDR3aa: CASSNRAEQYF

j_gene: TRBJ2-3
v_gene: TRBV27
d_gene: -
CDR3aa: CASIEMFTDTQYF

j_gene: TRBJ2-3
v_gene: TRBV28
d_gene: TRBD2
CDR3aa: CASSTRRVAGGRTDTQYF

j_gene: TRBJ2-1
v_gene: TRBV7-3
d_gene: -
CDR3aa: CASSSGSLVTNEQFF

j_gene: TRBJ1-2
v_gene: TRBV5-6
d_gene: -
CDR3aa: CASSLGRGIEGYTF

j_gene: TRBJ1-1
v_gene: TRBV20-1
d_gene: -
CDR3aa: CSAYRVRTEAFF

j_gene: TRBJ2-2
v_gene: TRBV7-8
d_gene: TRBD2
CDR3aa: CASSLTSIGELFF

j_gene: TRBJ1-1
v_gene: TRBV27
d_gene: -
CDR3aa: CASSLGRGRAFF

j_gene: TRBJ1-1
v_gene: TRBV4-3
d_gene: -
CDR3aa: CASSQGPRGPENTEAFF

j_gene: TRBJ2-6
v_gene: TRBV20-1
d_gene: -
CDR3aa: CSARAGNAGANVLTF

j_gene: TRBJ2-2
v_gene: TRBV9
d_gene: -
CDR3aa: CASSPRGTGELFF

j_gene: TRBJ1-5
v_gene: TRBV20-1
d_gene: TRBD1
CDR3aa: CSARITTGVDQPQHF

j_gene: TRBJ2-3
v_gene: TRBV29-1
d_gene: -
CDR3aa: CSVGGGTASDTQYF

j_gene: TRBJ2-1
v_gene: TRBV23-1
d_gene: -
CDR3aa: CASSQSDPVNASDSSYNEQFF

j_gene: TRBJ2-3
v_gene: TRBV29-1
d_gene: TRBD1
CDR3aa: CSASPGGSDTQYF

j_gene: TRBJ1-2
v_gene: TRBV5-1
d_gene: -
CDR3aa: CASSRDRANYGYTF

j_gene: TRBJ2-3
v_gene: TRBV29-1
d_gene: TRBD2
CDR3aa: CSVLSGKSTDTQYF

j_gene: TRBJ2-5
v_gene: TRBV11-3
d_gene: TRBD2
CDR3aa: CASSSPGLGAETQYF

j_gene: TRBJ2-1
v_gene: TRBV4-1
d_gene: TRBD1
CDR3aa: CASREMGQRYNEQFF

j_gene: TRBJ1-4
v_gene: TRBV29-1
d_gene: -
CDR3aa: CSVEVAEKLFF

j_gene: TRBJ2-2
v_gene: TRBV29-1
d_gene: TRBD1
CDR3aa: CSTLDRLNTGELFF

j_gene: TRBJ1-1
v_gene: TRBV20-1
d_gene: -
CDR3aa: CSARSRGLNTEAFF

j_gene: TRBJ2-6
v_gene: TRBV30
d_gene: -
CDR3aa: CAVGVLASGANVLTF

j_gene: TRBJ2-5
v_gene: TRBV28
d_gene: -
CDR3aa: CASSSPRVPQETQYF

j_gene: TRBJ2-7
v_gene: TRBV28
d_gene: -
CDR3aa: CASSLVLDEQYF

j_gene: TRBJ2-3
v_gene: TRBV28
d_gene: -
CDR3aa: CASSLFPTGDTQYF

j_gene: TRBJ2-7
v_gene: TRBV18
d_gene: TRBD1
CDR3aa: CASSPLLTGQGIEQYF

j_gene: TRBJ2-2
v_gene: TRBV15
d_gene: -
CDR3aa: CATSREMGMGELFF

j_gene: TRBJ1-2
v_gene: TRBV9
d_gene: -
CDR3aa: CASSVGGLQSGYTF

j_gene: TRBJ2-7
v_gene: TRBV9
d_gene: TRBD2
CDR3aa: CASSVTGLANEQYF

j_gene: TRBJ1-1
v_gene: TRBV20-1
d_gene: -
CDR3aa: CSARTSMNTEAFF

j_gene: TRBJ2-1
v_gene: TRBV2
d_gene: -
CDR3aa: CASSTESYNEQFF

j_gene: TRBJ2-5
v_gene: TRBV7-3
d_gene: -
CDR3aa: CASETLPKYQETQYF

j_gene: TRBJ1-2
v_gene: TRBV5-8
d_gene: TRBD1
CDR3aa: CASSASGTGARYGYTF

j_gene: TRBJ1-1
v_gene: TRBV9
d_gene: TRBD1
CDR3aa: CASSVAGGSGTEAFF

j_gene: TRBJ2-2
v_gene: TRBV9
d_gene: -
CDR3aa: CASSLGGLRAGELFF

j_gene: TRBJ2-1
v_gene: TRBV28
d_gene: TRBD1
CDR3aa: CASKTRQGNEQFF

j_gene: TRBJ2-3
v_gene: TRBV27
d_gene: TRBD2
CDR3aa: CASSFIISGGSTQYF

j_gene: TRBJ1-1
v_gene: TRBV5-1
d_gene: -
CDR3aa: CASSEGVGDTEAFF

j_gene: TRBJ1-2
v_gene: TRBV30
d_gene: -
CDR3aa: CAWSVAGQGGYTF